The TCR beta chain described here comes from a study of T cell responses to AZD1222 COVID-19 vaccine. V dropped 5 bases and J dropped 1; count of bases not matched to a gene: 9. CDR3 size: 17 residues. CDR1 MNHEY and CDR2 SMNVEV come from the germline V gene (reference sequence). Study-level findings and limits: Spike-specific TCR breadth and depth rose after two AZD1222 doses. Donors were largely white British and mainly female; clonal diversity was possibly underestimated.

Pooled in the analysis were second doses at about 4 or about 12 weeks. The repertoire was sequenced with immunoSEQ multiplex PCR; TCRdb's copy has only in-frame clones and lacks some. The sample has more than 75,000 clones, 80% to 90% seen once. Comments on this clone: Its antigen remains unidentified.

The gene calls are TRBV27 and TRBJ1-5, with TRBD1 matching over 9 bases. This specimen was peripheral blood, taken 28 days after the second AZD1222 dose. This sequence was found in an adult who received the AZD1222 COVID-19 vaccine. The CDR3 DNA sequence: TGTGCCAGCAGTCCCCACAGGGGGCGGAAGAGCAATCAGCCCCAGCATTTT. Its protein product is CASSPHRGRKSNQPQHF.